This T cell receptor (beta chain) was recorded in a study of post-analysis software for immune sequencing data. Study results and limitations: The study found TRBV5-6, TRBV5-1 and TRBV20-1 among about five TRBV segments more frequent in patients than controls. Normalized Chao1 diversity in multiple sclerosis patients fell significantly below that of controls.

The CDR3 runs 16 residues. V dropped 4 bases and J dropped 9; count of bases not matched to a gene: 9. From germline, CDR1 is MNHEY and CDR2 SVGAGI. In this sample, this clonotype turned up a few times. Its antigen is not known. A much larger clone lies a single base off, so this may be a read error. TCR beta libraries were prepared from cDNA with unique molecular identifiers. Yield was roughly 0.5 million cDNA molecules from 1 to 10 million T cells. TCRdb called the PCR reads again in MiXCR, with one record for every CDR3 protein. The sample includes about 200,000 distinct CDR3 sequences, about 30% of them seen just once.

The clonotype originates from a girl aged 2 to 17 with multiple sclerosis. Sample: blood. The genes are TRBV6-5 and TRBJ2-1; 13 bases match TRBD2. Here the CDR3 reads CASSCSPGLAGIEQFF. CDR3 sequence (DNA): TGTGCCAGCAGTTGCTCTCCGGGACTAGCGGGAATTGAGCAGTTCTTC.